Below, 32 T cell receptor beta chains from the same sample are listed, as sequenced in a study of blood T cells in healthy people across ages (dated by TCRdb to the mid-2010s). The library relied on 5' RACE. Sequencing took place on an Illumina HiSeq 2500. The second PCR ran for roughly 7 to 12 cycles and used a J-beta primer mix along with a sample-barcoded 5' primer. In-frame beta chains were kept once TCRdb had trimmed the public reads at Q25 with fastp and called clones with MiXCR. Rows matching on CDR3 protein sequence are summarized as one entry with the most common DNA and genes. In all, the sample holds hundreds of thousands of distinct CDR3 sequences, and 24% of those were seen once. The ten most abundant clones make up roughly 10% of the sample. These data were also filed under a second study, of T cells of mothers and their children.

The sample comprised blood. These TCRs come from a boy between 5 and 17 years old in good health.

The V gene is TRBV20-1, the J gene TRBJ2-1; 10 bases are shared with TRBD2. CDR3 length equals 17 residues. Germline CDR1 is DFQATT and CDR2 is SNEGSKA (reference sequence). V lost 3 bases to trimming and J lost 8 bases; unmatched junction nucleotides: 16. CDR3: CSARRGTSARTGHEQFF. For the CDR3, the DNA is TGCAGTGCTAGGAGAGGGACTAGCGCTCGCACGGGCCATGAGCAGTTCTTC.

This clonotype was seen a handful of times. The genes are TRBV20-1 and TRBJ2-7; D unclear. V lost 8 bases and J lost 3, with 17 bases in between. This CDR3 is built from 13 residues. CDR1 is DFQATT and CDR2 is SNEGSKA in the germline V gene (reference sequence). CDR3 protein: CSIPKGFHYEQYF. The CDR3 nucleotides read TGCAGTATTCCGAAAGGCTTTCACTACGAGCAGTACTTC.

The chain carries TRBV19 and TRBJ1-3; D gene uncertain. The CDR3 covers 15 residues. Germline CDR1 reads LNHDA; CDR2 reads SQIVND (reference sequence). With 3 bases removed from V and 0 bases from J, the gap between germline ends came to 9 bases. The CDR3 nucleotides are TGTGCCAGTAGTATGCCGGGAAGCTCTGGAAACACCATATATTTT. It codes for CASSMPGSSGNTIYF.

Here the CDR3 DNA reads TGTGCCAGCAGCGACGTGACGAGACAGGGGCCGTTTGACGAGCAGTACTTC. This sequence encodes CASSDVTRQGPFDEQYF. This chain joins TRBV11-1 and TRBJ2-7; 8 bases are a match to TRBD1. After removal of 5 bases from V and 5 bases from J, the junction contained 17 bases not matched to a gene. Germline CDR1 SGHAT, CDR2 FQDESV (reference sequence). CDR3 length: 17 amino acids. Variable domain in full (rest from reference TRBV11-1 and TRBJ2-7): EAEVAQSPRYKITEKSQAVAFWCDPISGHATLYWYRQILGQGPELLVQFQDESVVDDSQLPKDRFSAERLKGVDSTLKIQPAELGDSAMYLCASSDVTRQGPFDEQYFGPGTRLTVT.

The V gene is TRBV20-1, the J gene TRBJ2-1, with unresolved D. Germline CDR1 reads DFQATT; CDR2 reads SNEGSKA (reference sequence). V gave up 3 bases and J gave up 3 bases, with 9 bases separating them. The CDR3 is made up of 13 amino acids. CDR3 protein: CSARPANYNEQFF. As DNA, the CDR3 is TGCAGTGCTAGGCCAGCGAACTACAATGAGCAGTTCTTC.

The chain links TRBV5-1 to TRBJ1-2; 8 bases match TRBD1. This CDR3 contains 15 residues. CDR1 SGHRS and CDR2 YFSETQ come from the germline V gene. Trimming took 4 bases from V and 7 from J; bases not matched to a gene: 12. The DNA for the CDR3 is TGCGCCAGCAGCGCCAAGGGGACAGGCTTTAGTGGCTACACCTTC. Protein: CASSAKGTGFSGYTF.

A few counts support this clonotype. V is TRBV6-1 and J is TRBJ2-5, with D hard to call. Trimming took 3 bases from V and 0 from J, leaving 5 bases between them. Looked up from germline, CDR1 is MNHNS and CDR2 is SASEGT. The CDR3 is made up of 13 amino acids. CDR3 sequence (DNA): TGTGCCAGCAGTGAGGGAAACCAAGAGACCCAGTACTTC. Residues: CASSEGNQETQYF.

The V call is TRBV6-5, the J call TRBJ1-1; no definite D call. The V gene's germline CDR1 is MNHEY and CDR2 SVGAGI. The V end was cut by 6 bases, the J end by 5 bases, with 13 bases between. The CDR3 contains 13 residues. The CDR3 DNA follows: TGTGCCAGCAGCCTCTCGGGAGTTACTGAAGCTTTCTTT. Its protein is CASSLSGVTEAFF.

This clonotype was observed at least ten times. The CDR3 loop is CASSRLAGGYQETQYF. In DNA form, the CDR3 reads TGTGCCAGCAGCCGCCTAGCGGGAGGGTACCAAGAGACCCAGTACTTC. The chain is built from TRBV3-1 and TRBJ2-5; TRBD2 matches at 12 bases. From germline, CDR1 is LGHDT and CDR2 YNNKEL (reference sequence). Unmatched junction bases numbered 3, after V lost 4 bases and J lost 0 bases. This CDR3 spans 16 amino acids.

Note on this clonotype: One junction end does not reproduce the germline sequence, and a read error may be involved. This chain links TRBV6-1 with TRBJ2-3; D ambiguous. The germline CDR1 and CDR2 sequences are MNHNS and SASEGT. This CDR3 comprises 12 residues. In DNA form, the CDR3 reads TGTGCCAGCGCCATCGCCACAGATGCGCAGTATTTT. It translates to CASAIATDAQYF.

The J gene is TRBJ2-6, the V gene TRBV27; TRBD1 aligns across 7 bases. Losses at the gene ends were 0 bases for V and 8 bases for J; bases not matched to a gene: 4. The CDR3 extends over 15 amino acids. The germline V gene has CDR1 MNHEY and CDR2 SMNVEV (reference sequence). DNA of the CDR3: TGTGCCAGCAGTTTATCGACAGGGTACCCCAACGTCCTGACTTTC. Amino acid sequence: CASSLSTGYPNVLTF.

This clonotype was seen at least ten times. The chain joins TRBV4-2 to TRBJ1-4, with TRBD1 as a possible D gene (5 bases). V was cut by 7 bases and J by 6 bases, with 15 bases left in between. There are 14 residues in the CDR3. CDR1 and CDR2 (germline): LGHNA, YNFKEQ. CDR3 coding DNA: TGTGCCAGCAACCTTGAGGGACTAGATGAAAAACTGTTTTTT. It yields the protein CASNLEGLDEKLFF.

The CDR3 DNA sequence: TGTGCCAGCAGAGTTGGCGGGGGAACAGATACGCAGTATTTT. It codes for CASRVGGGTDTQYF. The V and J genes are TRBV7-3 and TRBJ2-3, with 7 positions matching TRBD2. V shed 6 bases, J shed 3 bases, and the junction held 6 bases outside the gene matches. Germline CDR1 is SGHTA and CDR2 is FQGTGA. The CDR3 is made up of 14 amino acids.

This clonotype was observed a handful of times. This rearrangement joins TRBV14 to TRBJ2-5; D is ambiguous. The J call may be incorrect, as the DNA end agrees better with TRBJ2-7. CDR1 and CDR2 (germline): SGHDN, FVKESK. The CDR3 is 16 amino acids. The CDR3 here is CASSHECCGISYEQYF. CDR3 DNA sequence: TGTGCCAGCAGCCATGAATGTTGTGGCATCTCCTACGAGCAGTACTTC.

This clonotype was observed at least ten times. CDR3 in DNA: TGTGCCACCAGCAGACAGAAGTCATCCTACGAGCAGTACTTC. Translating it yields CATSRQKSSYEQYF. This rearrangement joins TRBV15 to TRBJ2-7; unclear D gene. Deletions cut 2 bases from V and 1 base from J, with 9 bases between. Germline CDR1 and CDR2: LNHNV and YYDKDF (reference sequence). The CDR3 extends over 14 amino acids.

Many counts were recorded for this clonotype. The chain uses TRBV28 and TRBJ2-7, with TRBD1 as a possible D gene (6 bases). This CDR3 contains 14 residues. The V gene's germline CDR1 is MDHEN and CDR2 SYDVKM. Trimming cost V 5 bases and J 4 bases, with 15 bases left between them. The CDR3 reads CASSVILDRYEQYF. The CDR3, as DNA: TGTGCCAGCAGTGTTATTCTCGACAGGTACGAGCAGTACTTC. Combining the CDR3 with reference TRBV28 and TRBJ2-7 gives the whole variable domain DVKVTQSSRYLVKRTGEKVFLECVQDMDHENMFWYRQDPGLGLRLIYFSYDVKMKEKGDIPEGYSVSREKKERFSLILESASTNQTSMYLCASSVILDRYEQYFGPGTRLTVT.

J is TRBJ2-7 and V is TRBV7-9, with D unresolved. The germline V gene has CDR1 SEHNR and CDR2 FQNEAQ (reference sequence). V was pared by 4 bases and J by 5 bases, with 9 bases between. The CDR3 is 12 residues long. The CDR3 DNA reads as TGTGCCAGCAGCTCCCTTAACGACGAGCAGTACTTC. Translating it yields CASSSLNDEQYF. The full variable domain, its missing parts supplied by reference TRBV7-9 and TRBJ2-7, is DTGVSQNPRHKITKRGQNVTFRCDPISEHNRLYWYRQTLGQGPEFLTYFQNEAQLEKSRLLSDRFSAERPKGSFSTLEIQRTEQGDSAMYLCASSSLNDEQYFGPGTRLTVT.

The chain employs TRBV29-1 and TRBJ2-7; D unclear. The ends were cut back, 4 bases at V and 4 bases at J, with 11 bases in the middle. The germline V gene encodes CDR1 SQVTM and CDR2 ANQGSEA. The CDR3 has 12 residues. The CDR3 bases are TGCAGCGTTGGTTGGGAAGAATACGAGCAGTACTTC. The encoded protein is CSVGWEEYEQYF.

The sample holds a few counts of this clonotype. The gene calls are TRBV28 and TRBJ2-7; unclear D gene. The CDR3 contains 14 residues. Germline CDR1 is MDHEN and CDR2 is SYDVKM. The V and J ends lost 2 bases and 2 bases respectively, with 10 bases between them. The CDR3, as DNA: TGTGCCAGCAGTTTAACGGCAAATACCTACGAGCAGTACTTC. This gives the protein CASSLTANTYEQYF.

This clonotype was detected only a few times. One end of the junction is discordant with germline, which a read error may explain. The chain combines TRBV7-6 with TRBJ2-6; possibly TRBD1 or TRBD2 for D (5 bases each). Per the germline V gene, CDR1 is SGHVS and CDR2 is FNYEAQ. There are 18 residues in the CDR3. CDR3 loop: CASSSDRGPFSRANVLTF. CDR3 nucleotides: TGTGCCAGCAGCTCAGACCGGGGCCCCTTCTCTAGGGCCAACGTCCTGACTTTC.

CDR3 bases: TGCAGTGCTAGGTTTAGCGGGAGGGCCCGCTACAATGAGCAGTTCTTC. Amino acid sequence: CSARFSGRARYNEQFF. V usage is TRBV20-1 and J usage is TRBJ2-1; 11 bases line up with TRBD2. The CDR3 sequence is 16 residues long. Germline loops: CDR1 DFQATT, CDR2 SNEGSKA (reference sequence). Germline trimming cut 3 bases from V and 3 bases from J; bases unmatched to any gene: 7.

There are a few counts of this clonotype. This chain uses TRBV29-1 with TRBJ2-5; D not resolved. The J call may be faulty, since TRBJ2-7 better matches the DNA end. CDR3 length: 14 amino acids. The germline V gene encodes CDR1 SQVTM and CDR2 ANQGSEA. For the CDR3, the DNA is TGCAGCGTCTCCGAGACCCAGCCCCCCTACGAGCAGTACTTC. Its translation is CSVSETQPPYEQYF.

As to this clonotype: One base away lies a much larger clone, so this may be a sequencing read error. The CDR3 carries no conserved terminal phenylalanine or tryptophan, so it likely arises from a read error. The chain uses TRBV6-2 or TRBV6-3 and TRBJ2-5; 7 bases align to TRBD1. The DNA end favors TRBJ2-7, so the J call may be wrong. The length of the CDR3 is 12 residues. In germline, CDR1 is MNHEY, CDR2 SVGEGT. The CDR3: CASTDRAYEQYS. The CDR3 bases are TGTGCCAGCACCGACAGGGCCTACGAGCAGTACTCC.

This clonotype occurred many times. The genes are TRBV28 and TRBJ2-5; no clear D. This CDR3 region has 14 residues. Per germline, CDR1 MDHEN and CDR2 SYDVKM. Trimming cost V 2 bases and J 7 bases, with 14 bases left between them. CDR3 residues: CASSLGLRSGTQYF. For the CDR3, the DNA is TGTGCCAGCAGTTTAGGTCTGCGGTCAGGGACCCAGTACTTC.

The CDR3 coding sequence is TGTGCCAGCAGCGTAGCCCTCTCTGGGGCCAACGTCCTGACTTTC. It specifies CASSVALSGANVLTF. This chain uses TRBV9 with TRBJ2-6; D is ambiguous. The CDR3 loop spans 15 amino acids. V lost 0 bases to trimming and J lost 0 bases, with 4 bases between them. Germline values: CDR1 SGDLS, CDR2 YYNGEE.

A few counts support this clonotype. J is TRBJ2-1 and V is TRBV9, with 7 nucleotides matching TRBD1. Trimming at V came to 2 bases and at J to 0 bases, leaving 20 bases not matched to a gene. Looked up from germline, CDR1 is SGDLS and CDR2 is YYNGEE. This CDR3 region has 21 residues. The CDR3 bases are TGTGCCAGCAGCGTCAATCCCGGGACAGCCACCATCTCGAGCTCCTACAATGAGCAGTTCTTC. Translating it yields CASSVNPGTATISSSYNEQFF.

CDR3 residues: CASGQGQETNEKLFF. Written as DNA, the CDR3 is TGTGCCAGCGGGCAAGGACAGGAGACTAATGAAAAACTGTTTTTT. This chain links TRBV12-3 or TRBV12-4 with TRBJ1-4; 7 nucleotides agree with TRBD1. CDR3 length equals 15 residues. V gave up 8 bases and J gave up 2 bases; unmatched junction bases: 8.

V usage is TRBV27 and J usage is TRBJ2-3; 12 positions match TRBD2. CDR3 size: 17 residues. J was trimmed by 2 bases and V by 8 bases; bases with no gene match: 11. From germline, CDR1 is MNHEY and CDR2 SMNVEV (reference sequence). The CDR3 bases are TGTGCCAGCCATAAAGGGCTAGCGGGAGGGCTCACAGATACGCAGTATTTT. This gives the protein CASHKGLAGGLTDTQYF.

This clonotype was picked up many times. V and J are TRBV9 and TRBJ2-1, with 7 bases identical to TRBD1. Trimming at V came to 4 bases and at J to 8 bases, leaving 6 bases not matched to a gene. Per the germline V gene, CDR1 is SGDLS and CDR2 is YYNGEE. There are 13 residues in the CDR3. The CDR3 spells CASSLLGGDEQFF. The CDR3 DNA reads as TGTGCCAGCAGCTTACTAGGGGGCGATGAGCAGTTCTTC.

This clonotype has more than one count but fewer than ten. The CDR3 region has the DNA TGCGCCAGCAGCTCCACCGGGACATCTGAGCAGTACTTC. Its protein product is CASSSTGTSEQYF. The rearrangement links TRBV5-1 to TRBJ2-5, with a tentative D call TRBD1 (6 bases). The CDR3 runs 13 residues. The V end was cut by 3 bases, the J end by 11 bases, with 17 bases between. Per the germline V gene, CDR1 is SGHRS and CDR2 is YFSETQ.

This clonotype showed up just a few times. This chain links TRBV20-1 with TRBJ1-4, with D possibly matching TRBD1 (5 bases). Germline V CDR1 and CDR2: DFQATT, SNEGSKA (reference sequence). The CDR3 is made up of 13 amino acids. With 7 bases removed from V and 10 bases from J, the gap between germline ends came to 19 bases. The CDR3 sequence is CSVRASGGGKLFF. CDR3 nucleotide sequence: TGCAGTGTCAGGGCGTCCGGTGGTGGAAAACTGTTTTTT.

This clonotype is a singleton in its sample. The CDR3 loop is CASSFHVAGRPYNEQFF. The CDR3 nucleotides read TGTGCCAGCAGTTTTCATGTTGCGGGTCGTCCCTACAATGAGCAGTTCTTC. The V call is TRBV28, the J call TRBJ2-1; possibly TRBD2 for D (5 bases). V gave up 3 bases and J gave up 2 bases, with 17 bases separating them. The CDR3 spans 17 residues. Per the germline V gene, CDR1 is MDHEN and CDR2 is SYDVKM. Drawing the rest from reference TRBV28 and TRBJ2-1, the complete variable domain is DVKVTQSSRYLVKRTGEKVFLECVQDMDHENMFWYRQDPGLGLRLIYFSYDVKMKEKGDIPEGYSVSREKKERFSLILESASTNQTSMYLCASSFHVAGRPYNEQFFGPGTRLTVL.